A selection of T cell receptor beta chains follows, all from one sample in a study of T cells in Graves' hyperthyroidism and ophthalmopathy. TCRdb analysed the multiplex PCR reads with MiXCR anew, one entry per CDR3 protein. The data contain fewer than 350,000 distinct CDR3 sequences, roughly 15% of them singletons. The sequencing sample was made of blood. These receptors were taken from a woman between 50 and 59 years old with Graves' hyperthyroidism that later progressed to Graves' ophthalmopathy. Both conserved end residues are part of each CDR3. The D gene is left open where the match is weak. Clone size is stated in some rows and not others, as once, few, many or a class when expanded.

j_gene,d_gene,v_gene,abundance,CDR3nt,CDR3aa
TRBJ2-1,TRBD1,TRBV7-9,many,TGTGCCAGCAGCCCCAGGGACAGCCACAATGAGCAGTTCTTC,CASSPRDSHNEQFF
TRBJ2-3,TRBD1,TRBV28,many,TGTGCCAGCAGCCGCGGTCCCGGGACAGGGGGTGAAACTCCGTATTTT,CASSRGPGTGGETPYF
TRBJ2-7,NA,TRBV20-1,many,TGCAGTGCTAGGTCCCCTACAGGAGGCGGCTACGAGCAGTACTTC,CSARSPTGGGYEQYF
TRBJ2-3,NA,TRBV7-6,few,TGTGCCAGCAGTATACTTGGGTGGACGGAACAAACAGATACGCAGTATTTT,CASSILGWTEQTDTQYF
TRBJ2-7,NA,TRBV10-2,NA,TGCGCCAGCAGTATTACCGGGGGGCAATACGAGCAGTACTTC,CASSITGGQYEQYF
TRBJ2-3,NA,TRBV6-1,many,TGTGCCAGCACCCTCTGGGGACAAAGGAATACGCAGTATTTT,CASTLWGQRNTQYF
TRBJ1-5,NA,TRBV20-1,many,TGCAGTGCTAGAGATGGGGGTGTCGGGCAGCCCCAGCATTTT,CSARDGGVGQPQHF
TRBJ2-1,TRBD2,TRBV30,NA,TGTGCCTGGAGTTCTAGCGGGACGGGAGGGTTCTTC,CAWSSSGTGGFF
TRBJ2-3,TRBD2,TRBV28,many,TGTGCCAGCAGTCCCCCGGGGGGACGCACAGATACGCAGTATTTT,CASSPPGGRTDTQYF
TRBJ2-7,NA,TRBV27,many,TGTGCCAGCAGTCCGGGGCCTAGCGAGCAGTACTTC,CASSPGPSEQYF
TRBJ2-3,NA,TRBV6-2/TRBV6-3,many,TGTGCCAGCAGTTCCTACCTGGGGGGGCGAAAAGATACGCAGTATTTT,CASSSYLGGRKDTQYF
TRBJ1-3,NA,TRBV7-9,NA,TGTGCCAGCAGCTTATCCGAGGGAAACACCATATATTTT,CASSLSEGNTIYF
TRBJ1-5,NA,TRBV28,many,TGTGCCAGCAGTTTAGGGACTAGCAATCAGCCCCAGCATTTT,CASSLGTSNQPQHF
TRBJ1-5,NA,TRBV12-3/TRBV12-4,many,TGTGCCAGCAGCCTAGCGGGGGTTGGCAATCAGCCCCAGCATTTT,CASSLAGVGNQPQHF
TRBJ2-2,TRBD2,TRBV10-3,NA,TGTGCCAGCAGTTTACGAGCGGGAACTTTCATAGGGGAGCTGTTTTTT,CASSLRAGTFIGELFF
TRBJ1-5,NA,TRBV29-1,NA,TGCAGCGTTAAAGTGGGGGGGCCCTACTCCAATCAGCCCCAGCGTTTT,CSVKVGGPYSNQPQRF
TRBJ2-2,NA,TRBV4-1,NA,TGCGCCAGCAGCCAAGGGGTTTGGCCGTTATCCACCGGGGAGCTGTTTTTT,CASSQGVWPLSTGELFF
TRBJ2-1,TRBD1,TRBV6-1,few,TGTGCCAGCAGGCGGGACAGGGGCAATGAGCAGTTCTTC,CASRRDRGNEQFF
TRBJ1-2,NA,TRBV3-1,many,TGTGCCAGCAGCCAGACAGGAATGAAGAGCTACACCTTC,CASSQTGMKSYTF
TRBJ1-2,NA,TRBV30,many,TGTGCCTGCCAACGGGGGGTCGGTGGCTACACCTTC,CACQRGVGGYTF
TRBJ1-1,NA,TRBV7-9,many,TGTGCCAGCCGCTGGATGAACACTGAAGCTTTCTTT,CASRWMNTEAFF
TRBJ2-1,NA,TRBV6-1,many,TGTGCCAGCCAGGGTCAGGGGGGGAATGAGCAGTTCTTC,CASQGQGGNEQFF
TRBJ1-1,NA,TRBV6-1,few,TGTGCCAGCAGTGAAACCCGGACCACTGAAGCTTTCTTT,CASSETRTTEAFF
TRBJ2-3,NA,TRBV12-3/TRBV12-4,many,TGTGCCAGCAGAGCCGGGACATCCCCGGATACGCAGTATTTT,CASRAGTSPDTQYF
TRBJ2-3,TRBD2,TRBV10-3,many,TGTGCCATCAGTGAGTCTAGCGGGAGGGCCGAGATTGGCACAGATACGCAGTATTTT,CAISESSGRAEIGTDTQYF
TRBJ2-7,NA,TRBV4-1,NA,TGCGCCAGCAGCCAAGATAGGAGGGGAGACGAGCAGTACTTC,CASSQDRRGDEQYF
TRBJ2-7,NA,TRBV20-1,NA,TGCAGTGCTAGAGTAAGGGGGTACGAGCAGTACTTC,CSARVRGYEQYF
TRBJ2-3,NA,TRBV6-1,many,TGTGCCAGCAGTGCCCGGGGGGCCCCCACAGATACGCAGTATTTT,CASSARGAPTDTQYF
TRBJ2-7,TRBD2,TRBV6-1,NA,TGTGCCAGCAGTGAAGAAGGCGGGAGGGGTGAGCAGTACTTC,CASSEEGGRGEQYF
TRBJ2-3,NA,TRBV6-1,many,TGTGCCAGCAGTGAATTGTTGACTGGAGTGGCAGATACGCAGTATTTT,CASSELLTGVADTQYF
TRBJ2-3,NA,TRBV7-8,many,TGTGCCAGCAGCTTGAGGATGCGGAGGACAGATACGCAGTATTTT,CASSLRMRRTDTQYF
TRBJ1-2,TRBD1,TRBV20-1,many,TGCAGTGCTCTCCGGGACAGGGTATTTGGCTACACCTTC,CSALRDRVFGYTF
TRBJ2-3,NA,TRBV6-6,many,TGTGCCAGCAGTTACCGGGGGCAGTCAGATACGCAGTATTTT,CASSYRGQSDTQYF
TRBJ2-3,NA,TRBV2,many,TGTGCCAGCAGTGAAAGTTACACAGATACGCAGTATTTT,CASSESYTDTQYF
TRBJ1-2,TRBD1,TRBV28,NA,TGTGCCAGCAGTCCGCACAGGGGCCGAAACTATGGCTACACCTTC,CASSPHRGRNYGYTF
TRBJ2-3,TRBD2,TRBV3-1,many,TGTGCCAGCAGCCAAGCCATGACTAGCGGGAGCCCAGATACGCAGTATTTT,CASSQAMTSGSPDTQYF
TRBJ1-2,TRBD1,TRBV5-1,NA,TGCGCCAGCAGCTTGGGGACAGGGTCCGTCGGCTACACCTTC,CASSLGTGSVGYTF
TRBJ2-7,TRBD1,TRBV7-8,once,TGTGCCAGCAGGGGGACAGTCGGGAACGAGCAGTACTTC,CASRGTVGNEQYF
TRBJ2-1,TRBD2,TRBV14,many,TGTGCCAGCAGCGAGCGGGAGTCTTGGAATGAGCAGTTCTTC,CASSERESWNEQFF
TRBJ2-7,NA,TRBV20-1,many,TGCAGTGCCCTGGACAGTGCCAACTCCTACGAGCAGTACTTC,CSALDSANSYEQYF
TRBJ2-3,NA,TRBV5-4,few,TGTGCCAGCAGCTTGGGAGGGACTTGGCTAAACACAGATACGCAGTATTTT,CASSLGGTWLNTDTQYF
TRBJ2-1,NA,TRBV20-1,NA,TGCAGTGCTAGAGATTCCGGCAGAGATGGGCTCTTC,CSARDSGRDGLF
TRBJ1-6,TRBD1,TRBV6-2/TRBV6-3,NA,TGTGCCAGCGCCTGGACAGGGGATTATTCACCCCTCCACTTT,CASAWTGDYSPLHF
TRBJ2-7,TRBD2,TRBV12-3/TRBV12-4,NA,TGTGCCAGCAGTTCCTCATCAAGCGGGAGGGCCAGGTACGAGCAGTACTTC,CASSSSSSGRARYEQYF
TRBJ1-5,NA,TRBV30,NA,TGTGCCTGGAGCTGGGGAGGGGCTTATCAGCCCCAGCATTTT,CAWSWGGAYQPQHF
TRBJ2-3,TRBD2,TRBV6-2/TRBV6-3,many,TGTGCCAGCACCTCACGACTAGCGGGAACAGATACGCAGTATTTT,CASTSRLAGTDTQYF
TRBJ2-1,TRBD2,TRBV5-1,many,TGCGCCAGCAGCTTAACGGGAGGTAATGAGCAGTTCTTC,CASSLTGGNEQFF
TRBJ2-7,TRBD1,TRBV5-1,many,TGCGCCAGCAGCCTCCTGGGACAGGGCATCGAGCAGTACTTC,CASSLLGQGIEQYF
TRBJ1-2,NA,TRBV27,many,TGTGCCAGCAGTTTATGGGGCAGAACGGGTGGCTACACCTTC,CASSLWGRTGGYTF
TRBJ1-2,NA,TRBV20-1,few,TGCAGTGCTAGTACCCAGCTCTATGGCTACACCTTC,CSASTQLYGYTF
TRBJ2-7,TRBD2,TRBV28,NA,TGTGCCAGCAGTAGGGGGTGGACTAGCGGGGGACCCTACGAGCAGTACTTC,CASSRGWTSGGPYEQYF
TRBJ1-1,TRBD1,TRBV2,many,TGTGCCAGCAGGACAGGGGTTACGAAAACTGAAGCTTTCTTT,CASRTGVTKTEAFF
TRBJ2-5,TRBD1,TRBV6-1,many,TGTGCCAGCAGTCGAGGGGGCGCCGGGGAGACCCAGTACTTC,CASSRGGAGETQYF
TRBJ2-1,NA,TRBV7-3,many,TGTGCCAGCAGCGACCCCCTCAATCGCTCCTACAATGAGCAGTTCTTC,CASSDPLNRSYNEQFF
TRBJ1-2,NA,TRBV10-2,NA,TGCGCCAGCAGTGCGGGACCAAGAAACTATGGCTACACCTTC,CASSAGPRNYGYTF
TRBJ2-7,TRBD1,TRBV19,NA,TGTGCCAGTAGTATAGTCCCCGGGACAGGGCAATACGAGCAGTACTTC,CASSIVPGTGQYEQYF